The 2 T cell receptor beta chains below all came from one sample that was sequenced in a study of chemoradiotherapy in HPV16-positive cancers. Only in-frame clones appear in the TCRdb table, and some are missing; sequencing was by immunoSEQ multiplex PCR. The sample includes more than 11,000 clones, around 70% seen only once; the top ten take roughly 19%. Sampling was conducted from a patient who underwent chemoradiotherapy. All receptors derive from a human donor with HPV-associated anogenital cancer.

The chain is built from TRBV6-6 and TRBJ1-6; 7 bases are shared with TRBD1. CDR1 and CDR2 (germline): MNHNY, SVGAGI (reference sequence). CDR3 length: 14 amino acids. Trimming at V came to 6 bases and at J to 6 bases, leaving 5 bases not matched to a gene. CDR3 coding DNA: TGTGCCAGCAGGGGGACAGTGGGTAATTCACCCCTCCACTTT. As protein: CASRGTVGNSPLHF.

This clone has just a few counts. The chain links TRBV27 to TRBJ1-6; 7 bases map to TRBD1. CDR3 length: 14 amino acids. Looked up from germline, CDR1 is MNHEY and CDR2 is SMNVEV (reference sequence). V dropped 6 bases and J dropped 7; count of bases not matched to a gene: 6. In DNA form, the CDR3 reads TGTGCCAGCAGATTACAGGGGAGGAATTCACCCCTCCACTTT. This sequence encodes CASRLQGRNSPLHF.